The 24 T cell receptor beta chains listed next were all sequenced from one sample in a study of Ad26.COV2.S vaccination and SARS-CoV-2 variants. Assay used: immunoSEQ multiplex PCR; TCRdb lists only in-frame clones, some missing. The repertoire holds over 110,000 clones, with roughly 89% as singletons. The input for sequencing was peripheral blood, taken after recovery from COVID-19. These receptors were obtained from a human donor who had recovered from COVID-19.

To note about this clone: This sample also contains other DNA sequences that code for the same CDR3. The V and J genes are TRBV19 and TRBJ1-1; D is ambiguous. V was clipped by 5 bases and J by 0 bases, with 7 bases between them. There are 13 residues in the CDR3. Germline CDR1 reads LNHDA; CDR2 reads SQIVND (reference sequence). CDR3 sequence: CASSVTMNTEAFF. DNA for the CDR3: TGTGCCAGTAGTGTTACTATGAACACTGAAGCTTTCTTT.

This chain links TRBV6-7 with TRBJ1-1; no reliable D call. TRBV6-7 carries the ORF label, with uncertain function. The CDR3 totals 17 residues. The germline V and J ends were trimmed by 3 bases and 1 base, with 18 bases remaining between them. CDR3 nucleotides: TGTGCCAGCAGTTATTCCCTTGGCCCGGAAAAGAACACTGAAGCTTTCTTT. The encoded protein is CASSYSLGPEKNTEAFF.

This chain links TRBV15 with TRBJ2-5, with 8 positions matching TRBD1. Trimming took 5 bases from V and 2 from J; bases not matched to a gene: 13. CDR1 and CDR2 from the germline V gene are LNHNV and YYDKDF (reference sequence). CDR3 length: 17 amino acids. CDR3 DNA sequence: TGTGCCACCAGCCAATTCGAGGACAGGGCGACTCAAGAGACCCAGTACTTC. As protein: CATSQFEDRATQETQYF. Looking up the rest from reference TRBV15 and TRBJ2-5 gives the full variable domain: DAMVIQNPRYQVTQFGKPVTLSCSQTLNHNVMYWYQQKSSQAPKLLFHYYDKDFNNEADTPDNFQSRRPNTSFCFLDIRSPGLGDTAMYLCATSQFEDRATQETQYFGPGTRLLVL.

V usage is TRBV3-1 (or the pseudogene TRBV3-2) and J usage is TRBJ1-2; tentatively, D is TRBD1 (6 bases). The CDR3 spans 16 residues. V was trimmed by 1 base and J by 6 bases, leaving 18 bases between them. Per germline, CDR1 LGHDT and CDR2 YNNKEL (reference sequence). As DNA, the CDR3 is TGTGCCAGCAGCCAAGGGGACACCTACAAATCCAATGGCTACACCTTC. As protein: CASSQGDTYKSNGYTF.

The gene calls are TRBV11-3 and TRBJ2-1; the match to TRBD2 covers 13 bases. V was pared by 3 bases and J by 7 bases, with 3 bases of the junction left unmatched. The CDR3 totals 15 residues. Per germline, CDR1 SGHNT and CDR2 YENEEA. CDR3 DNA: TGTGCCAGCAGCTTTACTAGCGGGGGGGGGAATGAGCAGTTCTTC. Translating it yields CASSFTSGGGNEQFF. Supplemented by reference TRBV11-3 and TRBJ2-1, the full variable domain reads EAGVVQSPRYKIIEKKQPVAFWCNPISGHNTLYWYLQNLGQGPELLIRYENEEAVDDSQLPKDRFSAERLKGVDSTLKIQPAELGDSAVYLCASSFTSGGGNEQFFGPGTRLTVL.

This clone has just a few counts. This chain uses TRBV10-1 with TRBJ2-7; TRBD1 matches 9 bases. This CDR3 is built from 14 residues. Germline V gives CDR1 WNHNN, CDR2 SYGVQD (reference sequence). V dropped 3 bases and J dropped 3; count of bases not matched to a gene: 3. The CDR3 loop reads CASSEGTGSYEQYF. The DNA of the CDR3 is TGCGCCAGCAGTGAAGGGACAGGGAGCTACGAGCAGTACTTC.

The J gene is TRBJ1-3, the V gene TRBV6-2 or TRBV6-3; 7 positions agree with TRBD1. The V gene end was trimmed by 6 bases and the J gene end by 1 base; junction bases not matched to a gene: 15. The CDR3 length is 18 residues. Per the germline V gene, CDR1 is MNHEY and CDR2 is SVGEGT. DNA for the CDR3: TGTGCCAGCAGCTCCGACAGGGCCCGCTCTTTTTCTGGAAACACCATATATTTT. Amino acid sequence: CASSSDRARSFSGNTIYF.

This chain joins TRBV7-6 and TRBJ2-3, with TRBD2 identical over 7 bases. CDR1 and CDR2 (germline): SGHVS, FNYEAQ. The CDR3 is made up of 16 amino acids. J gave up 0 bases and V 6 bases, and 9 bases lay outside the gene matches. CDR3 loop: CASSYPSGSSTDTQYF. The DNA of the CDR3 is TGTGCCAGCAGTTACCCTAGCGGATCTAGCACAGATACGCAGTATTTT.

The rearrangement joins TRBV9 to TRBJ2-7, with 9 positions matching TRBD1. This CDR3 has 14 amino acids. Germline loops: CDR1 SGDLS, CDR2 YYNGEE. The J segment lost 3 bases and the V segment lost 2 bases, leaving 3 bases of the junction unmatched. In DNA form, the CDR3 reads TGTGCCAGCAGCGTCGGGACAGGGATCTACGAGCAGTACTTC. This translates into CASSVGTGIYEQYF.

The CDR3 DNA reads TGCGCCAGCAGCCAAGACTGGGGGGGGCCCCTCAGAGGGAACGAGCAGTACTTC. Amino acids: CASSQDWGGPLRGNEQYF. The gene calls are TRBV4-3 and TRBJ2-7; a weak D match, TRBD2 (7 bases). The V end was cut by 0 bases, the J end by 5 bases, with 23 bases between. The germline CDR1 and CDR2 sequences are LGHNA and YSLEER. This CDR3 is 18 amino acids long.

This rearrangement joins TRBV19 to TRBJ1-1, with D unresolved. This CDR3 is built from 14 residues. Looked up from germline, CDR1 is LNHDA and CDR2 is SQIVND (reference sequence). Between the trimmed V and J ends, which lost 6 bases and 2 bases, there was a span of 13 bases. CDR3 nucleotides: TGTGCCAGTAGCTTGGGGTACAGAAACACTGAAGCTTTCTTT. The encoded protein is CASSLGYRNTEAFF. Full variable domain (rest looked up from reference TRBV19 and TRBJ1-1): DGGITQSPKYLFRKEGQNVTLSCEQNLNHDAMYWYRQDPGQGLRLIYYSQIVNDFQKGDIAEGYSVSREKKESFPLTVTSAQKNPTAFYLCASSLGYRNTEAFFGQGTRLTVV.

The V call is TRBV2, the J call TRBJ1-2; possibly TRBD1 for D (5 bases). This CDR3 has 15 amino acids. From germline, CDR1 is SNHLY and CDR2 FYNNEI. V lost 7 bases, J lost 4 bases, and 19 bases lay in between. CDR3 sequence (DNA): TGTGCCAGCATTGAGGGACCGCACTACGGCTATGGCTACACCTTC. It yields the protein CASIEGPHYGYGYTF. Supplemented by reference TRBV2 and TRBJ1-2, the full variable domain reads EPEVTQTPSHQVTQMGQEVILRCVPISNHLYFYWYRQILGQKVEFLVSFYNNEISEKSEIFDDQFSVERPDGSNFTLKIRSTKLEDSAMYFCASIEGPHYGYGYTFGSGTRLTVV.

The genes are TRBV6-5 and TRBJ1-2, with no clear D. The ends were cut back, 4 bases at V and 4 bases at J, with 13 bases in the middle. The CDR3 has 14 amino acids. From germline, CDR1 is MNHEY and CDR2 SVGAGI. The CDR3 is CASSSYGGGYGYTF. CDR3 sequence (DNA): TGTGCCAGCAGTTCCTACGGCGGCGGCTATGGCTACACCTTC.

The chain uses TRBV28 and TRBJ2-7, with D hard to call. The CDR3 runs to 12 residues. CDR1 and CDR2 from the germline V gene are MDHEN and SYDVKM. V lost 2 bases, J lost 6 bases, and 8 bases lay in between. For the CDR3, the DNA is TGTGCCAGCAGTTTACGTAGGGTCGAGCAGTACTTC. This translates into CASSLRRVEQYF.

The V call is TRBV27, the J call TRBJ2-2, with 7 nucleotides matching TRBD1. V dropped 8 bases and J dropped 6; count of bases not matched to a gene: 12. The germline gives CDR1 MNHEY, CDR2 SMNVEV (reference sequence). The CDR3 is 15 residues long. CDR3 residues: CASQPRQGVSGELFF. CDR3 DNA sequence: TGTGCCAGCCAACCAAGACAGGGAGTGTCCGGGGAGCTGTTTTTT.

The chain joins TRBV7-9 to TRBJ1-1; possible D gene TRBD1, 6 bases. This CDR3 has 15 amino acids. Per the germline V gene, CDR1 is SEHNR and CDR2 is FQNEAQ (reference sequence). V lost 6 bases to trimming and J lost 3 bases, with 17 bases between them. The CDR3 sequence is CASSYHVGGDTEAFF. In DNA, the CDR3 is TGTGCCAGCAGTTACCACGTCGGGGGCGACACTGAAGCTTTCTTT. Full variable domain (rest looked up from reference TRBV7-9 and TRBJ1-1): DTGVSQNPRHKITKRGQNVTFRCDPISEHNRLYWYRQTLGQGPEFLTYFQNEAQLEKSRLLSDRFSAERPKGSFSTLEIQRTEQGDSAMYLCASSYHVGGDTEAFFGQGTRLTVV.

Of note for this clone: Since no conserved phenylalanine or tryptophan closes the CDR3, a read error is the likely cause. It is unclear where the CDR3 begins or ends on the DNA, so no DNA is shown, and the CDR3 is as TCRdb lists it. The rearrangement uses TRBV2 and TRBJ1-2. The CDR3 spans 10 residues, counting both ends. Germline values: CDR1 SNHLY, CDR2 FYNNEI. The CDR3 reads CASSDWLWVC.

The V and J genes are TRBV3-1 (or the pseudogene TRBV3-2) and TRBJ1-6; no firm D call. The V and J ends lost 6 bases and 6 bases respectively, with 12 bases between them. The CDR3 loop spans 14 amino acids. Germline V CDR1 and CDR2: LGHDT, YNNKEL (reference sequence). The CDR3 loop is CASSIRALNSPLHF. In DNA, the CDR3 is TGTGCCAGCAGTATCCGGGCCCTTAATTCACCCCTCCACTTT.

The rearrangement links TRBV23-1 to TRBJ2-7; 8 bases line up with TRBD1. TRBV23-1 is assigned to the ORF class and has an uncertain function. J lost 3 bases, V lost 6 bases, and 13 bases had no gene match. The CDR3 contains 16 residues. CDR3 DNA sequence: TGCGCCAGCAGACGCCCGGACAGGGTTTCGGACTACGAGCAGTACTTC. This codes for CASRRPDRVSDYEQYF.

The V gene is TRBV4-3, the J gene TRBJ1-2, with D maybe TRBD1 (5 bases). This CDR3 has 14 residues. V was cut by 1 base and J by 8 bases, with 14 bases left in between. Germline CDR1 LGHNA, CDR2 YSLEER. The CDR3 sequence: CASSQGVGPGGYTF. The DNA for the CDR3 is TGCGCCAGCAGCCAAGGGGTGGGACCTGGCGGCTACACCTTC.

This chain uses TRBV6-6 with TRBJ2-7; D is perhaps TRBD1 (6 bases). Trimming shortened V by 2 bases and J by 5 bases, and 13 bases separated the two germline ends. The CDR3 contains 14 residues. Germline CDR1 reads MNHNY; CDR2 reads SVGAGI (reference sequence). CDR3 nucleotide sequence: TGTGCCAGCAGTTACCGGGACAAGGGAAACGAGCAGTACTTC. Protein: CASSYRDKGNEQYF.

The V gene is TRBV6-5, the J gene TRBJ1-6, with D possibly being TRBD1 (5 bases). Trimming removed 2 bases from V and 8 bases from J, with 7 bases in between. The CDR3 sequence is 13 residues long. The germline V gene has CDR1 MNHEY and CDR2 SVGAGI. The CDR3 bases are TGTGCCAGCAGTTACCGGGACGATTCACCCCTCCACTTT. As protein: CASSYRDDSPLHF.

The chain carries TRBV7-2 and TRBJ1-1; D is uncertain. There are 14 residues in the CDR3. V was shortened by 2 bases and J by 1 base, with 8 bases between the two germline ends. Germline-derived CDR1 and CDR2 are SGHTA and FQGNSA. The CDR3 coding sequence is TGTGCCAGCAGCTTAAAGGCCCCGAACACTGAAGCTTTCTTT. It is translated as CASSLKAPNTEAFF.

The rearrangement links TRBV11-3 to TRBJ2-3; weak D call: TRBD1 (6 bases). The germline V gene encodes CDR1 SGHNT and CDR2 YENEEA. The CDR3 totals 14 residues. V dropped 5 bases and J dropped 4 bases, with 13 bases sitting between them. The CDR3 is CASSLQGPPDTQYF. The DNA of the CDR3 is TGTGCCAGCAGCCTTCAGGGGCCCCCAGATACGCAGTATTTT.